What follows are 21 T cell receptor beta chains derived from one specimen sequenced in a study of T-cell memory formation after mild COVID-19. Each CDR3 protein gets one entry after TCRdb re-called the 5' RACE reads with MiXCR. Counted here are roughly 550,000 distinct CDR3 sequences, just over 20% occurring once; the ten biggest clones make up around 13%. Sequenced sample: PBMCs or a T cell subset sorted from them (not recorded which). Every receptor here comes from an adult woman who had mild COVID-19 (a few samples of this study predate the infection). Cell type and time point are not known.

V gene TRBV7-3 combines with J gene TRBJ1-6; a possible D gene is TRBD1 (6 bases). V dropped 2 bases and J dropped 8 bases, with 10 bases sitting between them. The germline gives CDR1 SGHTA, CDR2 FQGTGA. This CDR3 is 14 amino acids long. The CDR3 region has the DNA TGTGCCAGCAGCTTACAGGGGATGGATTCACCCCTCCACTTT. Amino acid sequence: CASSLQGMDSPLHF.

CDR3 amino acids: CSANLDHYEQYF. As DNA, the CDR3 is TGCAGTGCTAACCTTGACCACTACGAGCAGTACTTC. The V call is TRBV20-1, the J call TRBJ2-7; D gene ambiguous. With 4 bases removed from V and 3 bases from J, the gap between germline ends came to 10 bases. The CDR3 consists of 12 residues. Germline V gives CDR1 DFQATT, CDR2 SNEGSKA (reference sequence).

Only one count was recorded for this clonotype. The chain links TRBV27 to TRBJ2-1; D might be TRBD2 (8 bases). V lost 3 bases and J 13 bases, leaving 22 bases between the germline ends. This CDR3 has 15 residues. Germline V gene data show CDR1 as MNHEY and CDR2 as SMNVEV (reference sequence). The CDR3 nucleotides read TGTGCCAGCAGTTTGGTCGGGACAGCTAGCGGGTCACAGTTCTTC. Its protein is CASSLVGTASGSQFF.

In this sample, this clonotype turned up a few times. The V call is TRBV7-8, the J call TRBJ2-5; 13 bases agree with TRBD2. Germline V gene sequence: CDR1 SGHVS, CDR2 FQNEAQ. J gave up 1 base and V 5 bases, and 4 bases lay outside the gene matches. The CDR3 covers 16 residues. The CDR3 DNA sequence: TGTGCCAGCAGCCGGGGACTAGCGGGACTCCAAGAGACCCAGTACTTC. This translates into CASSRGLAGLQETQYF.

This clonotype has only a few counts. DNA of the CDR3: TGTGCCAGCAGCCGACATGGGCCAAACACCGGGGAGCTGTTTTTT. The encoded protein is CASSRHGPNTGELFF. J is TRBJ2-2 and V is TRBV14; D gene unclear. Germline V lookup: CDR1 SGHDN, CDR2 FVKESK. This CDR3 region has 15 residues. Deletions cut 4 bases from V and 2 bases from J, with 11 bases between. The full variable domain, rest sourced from reference TRBV14 and TRBJ2-2, is EAGVTQFPSHSVIEKGQTVTLRCDPISGHDNLYWYRRVMGKEIKFLLHFVKESKQDESGMPNNRFLAERTGGTYSTLKVQPAELEDSGVYFCASSRHGPNTGELFFGEGSRLTVL.

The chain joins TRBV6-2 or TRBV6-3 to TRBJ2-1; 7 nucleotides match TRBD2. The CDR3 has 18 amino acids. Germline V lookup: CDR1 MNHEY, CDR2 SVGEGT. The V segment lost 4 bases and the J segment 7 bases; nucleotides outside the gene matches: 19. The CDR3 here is CASSSSEVVGRWANEQFF. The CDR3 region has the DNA TGTGCCAGCAGTTCATCTGAGGTTGTCGGGAGGTGGGCGAATGAGCAGTTCTTC.

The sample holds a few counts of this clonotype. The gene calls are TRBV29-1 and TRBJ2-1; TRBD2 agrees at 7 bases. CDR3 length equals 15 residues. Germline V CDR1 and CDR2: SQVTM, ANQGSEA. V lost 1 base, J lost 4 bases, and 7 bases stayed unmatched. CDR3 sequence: CSVEGAGVVYNEQFF. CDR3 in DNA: TGCAGCGTTGAAGGGGCGGGAGTGGTTTACAATGAGCAGTTCTTC.

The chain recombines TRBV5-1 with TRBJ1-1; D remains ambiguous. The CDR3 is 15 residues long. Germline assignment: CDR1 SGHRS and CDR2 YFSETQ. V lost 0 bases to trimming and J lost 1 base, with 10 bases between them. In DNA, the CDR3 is TGCGCCAGCAGCTTGGGGCTGGACCGGAACACTGAAGCTTTCTTT. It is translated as CASSLGLDRNTEAFF.

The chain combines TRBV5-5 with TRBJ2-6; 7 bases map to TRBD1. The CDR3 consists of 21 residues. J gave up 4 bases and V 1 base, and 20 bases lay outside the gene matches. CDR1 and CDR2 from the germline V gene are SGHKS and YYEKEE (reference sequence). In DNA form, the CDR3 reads TGTGCCAGCAGCTTGTGGGGAGTGAAACAGGGGTTAGGTTACGGGGCCAACGTCCTGACTTTC. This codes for CASSLWGVKQGLGYGANVLTF.

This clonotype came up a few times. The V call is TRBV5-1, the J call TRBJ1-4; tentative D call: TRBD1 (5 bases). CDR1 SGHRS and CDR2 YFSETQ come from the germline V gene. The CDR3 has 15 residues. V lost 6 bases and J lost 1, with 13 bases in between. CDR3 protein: CASNEGRQTNEKLFF. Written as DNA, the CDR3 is TGCGCCAGCAACGAGGGACGGCAAACTAATGAAAAACTGTTTTTT. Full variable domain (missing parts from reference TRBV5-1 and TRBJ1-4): KAGVTQTPRYLIKTRGQQVTLSCSPISGHRSVSWYQQTPGQGLQFLFEYFSETQRNKGNFPGRFSGRQFSNSRSEMNVSTLELGDSALYLCASNEGRQTNEKLFFGSGTQLSVL.

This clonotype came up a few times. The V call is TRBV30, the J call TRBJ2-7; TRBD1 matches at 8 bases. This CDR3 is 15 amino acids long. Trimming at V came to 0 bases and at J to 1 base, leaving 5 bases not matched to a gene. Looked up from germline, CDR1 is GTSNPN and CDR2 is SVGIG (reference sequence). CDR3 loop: CAWSVGQGASYEQYF. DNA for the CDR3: TGTGCCTGGAGTGTTGGGCAGGGGGCATCCTACGAGCAGTACTTC.

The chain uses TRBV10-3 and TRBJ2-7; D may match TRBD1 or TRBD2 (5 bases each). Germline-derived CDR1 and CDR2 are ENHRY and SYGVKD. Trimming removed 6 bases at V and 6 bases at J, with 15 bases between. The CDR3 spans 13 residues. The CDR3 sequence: CAIRGTTASEQYF. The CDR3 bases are TGTGCCATCAGAGGGACCACCGCCTCCGAGCAGTACTTC.

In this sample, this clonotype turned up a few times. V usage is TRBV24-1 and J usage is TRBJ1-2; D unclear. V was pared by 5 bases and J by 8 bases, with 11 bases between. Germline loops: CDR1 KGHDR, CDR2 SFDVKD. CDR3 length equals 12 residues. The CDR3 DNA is TGTGCCACCAGTGGGTTGGGTCGCGGCTACACCTTC. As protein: CATSGLGRGYTF.

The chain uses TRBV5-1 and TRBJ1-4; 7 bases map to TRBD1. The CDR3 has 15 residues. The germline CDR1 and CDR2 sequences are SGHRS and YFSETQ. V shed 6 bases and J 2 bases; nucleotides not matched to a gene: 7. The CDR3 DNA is TGCGCCAGCACGGTGACAGGGCTGACTAATGAAAAACTGTTTTTT. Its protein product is CASTVTGLTNEKLFF.

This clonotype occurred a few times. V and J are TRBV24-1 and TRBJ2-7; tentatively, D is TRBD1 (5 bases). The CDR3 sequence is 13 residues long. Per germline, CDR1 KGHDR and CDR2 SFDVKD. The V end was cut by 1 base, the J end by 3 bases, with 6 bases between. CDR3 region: CATSDLRGYEQYF. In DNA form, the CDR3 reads TGTGCCACCAGTGATTTAAGGGGCTACGAGCAGTACTTC.

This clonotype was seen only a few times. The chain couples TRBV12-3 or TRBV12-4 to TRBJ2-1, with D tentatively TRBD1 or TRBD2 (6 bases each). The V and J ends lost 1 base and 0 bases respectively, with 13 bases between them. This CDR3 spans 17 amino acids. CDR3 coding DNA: TGTGCCAGCAGTTTAGGGTTCGAGGGGGGCTCCTACAATGAGCAGTTCTTC. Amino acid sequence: CASSLGFEGGSYNEQFF.

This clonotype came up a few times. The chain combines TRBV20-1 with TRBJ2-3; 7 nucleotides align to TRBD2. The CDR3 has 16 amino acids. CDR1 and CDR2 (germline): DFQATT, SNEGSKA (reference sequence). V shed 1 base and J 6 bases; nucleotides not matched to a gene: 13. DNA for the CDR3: TGCAGTGCTAGAGCCCCAGCCAGCGGGGCCCGGGATACGCAGTATTTT. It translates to CSARAPASGARDTQYF.

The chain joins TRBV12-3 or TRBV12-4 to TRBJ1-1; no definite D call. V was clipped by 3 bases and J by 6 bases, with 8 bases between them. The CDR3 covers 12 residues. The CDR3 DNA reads TGTGCCAGCAGTTTTCCCAAATCTGAAGCTTTCTTT. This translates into CASSFPKSEAFF.

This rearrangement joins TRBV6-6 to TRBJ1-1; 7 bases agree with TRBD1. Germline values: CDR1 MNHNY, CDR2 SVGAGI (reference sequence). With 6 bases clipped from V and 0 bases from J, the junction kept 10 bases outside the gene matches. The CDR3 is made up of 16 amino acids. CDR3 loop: CASSRKGQFMNTEAFF. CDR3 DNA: TGTGCCAGCAGCCGGAAGGGACAGTTCATGAACACTGAAGCTTTCTTT.

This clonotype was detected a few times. In DNA, the CDR3 is TGTGCCAGCAGTGGGACAGCCTCTGGAAACACCATATATTTT. Translated, it gives CASSGTASGNTIYF. V and J are TRBV6-6 and TRBJ1-3, with 7 bases that match TRBD1. The CDR3 has 14 amino acids. The J segment lost 0 bases and the V segment lost 5 bases, leaving 1 base of the junction unmatched. The germline gives CDR1 MNHNY, CDR2 SVGAGI (reference sequence).

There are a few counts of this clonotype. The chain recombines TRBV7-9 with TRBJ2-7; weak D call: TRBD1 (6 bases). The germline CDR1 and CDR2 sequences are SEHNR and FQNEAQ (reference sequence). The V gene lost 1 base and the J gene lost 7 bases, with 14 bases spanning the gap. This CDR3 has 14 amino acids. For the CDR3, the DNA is TGTGCCAGCAGCTTAGATTCAGGGGCTTTTGAGCAGTACTTC. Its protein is CASSLDSGAFEQYF.